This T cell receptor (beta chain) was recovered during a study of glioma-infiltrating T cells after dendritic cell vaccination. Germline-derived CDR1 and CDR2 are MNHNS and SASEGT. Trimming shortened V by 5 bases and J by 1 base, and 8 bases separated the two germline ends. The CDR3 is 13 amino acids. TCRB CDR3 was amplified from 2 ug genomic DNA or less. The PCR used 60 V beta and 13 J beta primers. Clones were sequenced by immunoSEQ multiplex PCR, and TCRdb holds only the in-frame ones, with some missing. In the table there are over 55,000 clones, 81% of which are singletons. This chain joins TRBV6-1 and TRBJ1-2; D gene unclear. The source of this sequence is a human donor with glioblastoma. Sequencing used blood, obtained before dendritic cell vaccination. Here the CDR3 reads CASSYEGNYGYTF. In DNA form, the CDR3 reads TGTGCCAGCAGTTATGAGGGTAACTATGGCTACACCTTC.